This entry is about one T cell receptor beta chain. The antigen is not known. The sample belongs to a study of cytomegalovirus exposure and HLA in healthy donors. Study conclusions and caveats: Across donors, most TCRs were seen rarely, yet some public ones were widespread. Analyses of presence and absence presupposed an approximately uniform sequencing depth across donors.

Trimming removed 5 bases from V and 4 bases from J; junction bases left unmatched: 12. Germline values: CDR1 SEHNR, CDR2 FQNEAQ (reference sequence). The CDR3 totals 17 residues. The PCR made use of 60 Vbeta and 13 Jbeta primers. Original methodology: Per a later analysis, the number of unique TCR beta chains was 75 million to 90 million, of which 9 million to 14 million were shared. Clones were read by immunoSEQ multiplex PCR, and TCRdb kept only the in-frame ones, dropping some. V and J calls and clone size are given by that table; D and trimming were obtained from the DNA. The table lists 200,000 to 250,000 clones, under 80% of them singletons.

The sequence came from a woman in her twenties or thirties in good health and CMV-seronegative. The sample comprised PBMCs. This chain joins TRBV7-9 and TRBJ2-3; 10 bases are shared with TRBD2. CDR3 nucleotides: TGTGCCAGCAGCCCAGGGGTAGCGGGGGGAACACCAGATACGCAGTATTTT. This codes for CASSPGVAGGTPDTQYF. Full variable domain (rest looked up from reference TRBV7-9 and TRBJ2-3): DTGVSQNPRHKITKRGQNVTFRCDPISEHNRLYWYRQTLGQGPEFLTYFQNEAQLEKSRLLSDRFSAERPKGSFSTLEIQRTEQGDSAMYLCASSPGVAGGTPDTQYFGPGTRLTVL.